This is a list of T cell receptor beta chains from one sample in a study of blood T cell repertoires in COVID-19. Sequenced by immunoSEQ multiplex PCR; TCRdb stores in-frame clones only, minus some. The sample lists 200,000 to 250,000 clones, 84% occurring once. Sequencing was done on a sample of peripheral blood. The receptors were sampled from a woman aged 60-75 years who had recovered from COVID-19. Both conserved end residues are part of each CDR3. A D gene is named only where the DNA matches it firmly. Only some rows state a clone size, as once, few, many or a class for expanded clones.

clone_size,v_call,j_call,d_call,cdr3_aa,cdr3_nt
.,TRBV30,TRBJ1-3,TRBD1,CAWSRTGKGNTIYF,TGTGCCTGGAGTCGGACAGGGAAAGGAAACACCATATATTTT
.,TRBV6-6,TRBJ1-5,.,CASSSTGRQPQHF,TGTGCCAGCAGTTCGACAGGACGCCAGCCCCAGCATTTT
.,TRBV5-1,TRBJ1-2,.,CASSPNLEGNYGYTF,TGCGCCAGCAGCCCCAATTTAGAGGGTAACTATGGCTACACCTTC
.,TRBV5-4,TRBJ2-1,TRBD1,CASSLGTGSYNEQFF,TGTGCCAGCAGCCTAGGGACAGGGTCCTACAATGAGCAGTTCTTC
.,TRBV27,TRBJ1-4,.,CASSLSRVKEKLFF,TGTGCCAGCAGTTTAAGCAGGGTGAAGGAAAAACTGTTTTTT
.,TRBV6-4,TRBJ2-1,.,CASSVAGESNEQFF,TGTGCCAGCAGTGTGGCAGGGGAAAGCAATGAGCAGTTCTTC
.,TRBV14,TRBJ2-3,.,CASSQNRDTQYF,TGTGCCAGCAGCCAAAACCGGGATACGCAGTATTTT
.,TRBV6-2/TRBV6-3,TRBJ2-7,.,CASSYETGYEQYF,TGTGCCAGCAGTTACGAGACAGGCTACGAGCAGTACTTC
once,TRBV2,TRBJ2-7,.,CASQDDTSYEQYF,TGTGCCAGCCAAGACGACACATCCTACGAGCAGTACTTC
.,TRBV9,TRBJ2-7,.,CASSGRGFPYEQYF,TGTGCCAGCAGCGGACGAGGTTTTCCCTACGAGCAGTACTTC
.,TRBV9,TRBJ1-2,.,CASSVGAGRGYTF,TGTGCCAGCAGCGTAGGGGCAGGGAGGGGCTACACCTTC
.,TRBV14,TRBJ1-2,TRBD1,CASSPGQGPNYGYTF,TGTGCCAGCAGCCCAGGACAGGGGCCTAACTATGGCTACACCTTC
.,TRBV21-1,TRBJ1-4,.,CAGREVGIGEKLFF,TGTGCCGGCAGGGAGGTGGGAATTGGTGAAAAACTGTTTTTT
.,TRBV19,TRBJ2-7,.,CASSGGQSYEQYF,TGTGCCAGTAGTGGGGGACAATCCTACGAGCAGTACTTC
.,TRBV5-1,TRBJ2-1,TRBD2,CASRGSGGTTYNEQFF,TGCGCCAGCAGGGGGAGCGGGGGGACCACCTACAATGAGCAGTTCTTC